Each of the 19 T cell receptor beta chains below was sequenced from the same sample in a study of T cell responses to AZD1222 COVID-19 vaccine. Clones were sequenced by immunoSEQ multiplex PCR, and TCRdb holds only the in-frame ones, with some missing. The profile covers around 250,000 clones, with roughly 93% appearing a single time and 0.55% taken by the ten largest. Sequenced here: peripheral blood, sampled on day 0 of AZD1222 vaccination. Every receptor here comes from an adult in good health.

The V call is TRBV28, the J call TRBJ1-1; tentative D call: TRBD1 (6 bases). This CDR3 contains 16 residues. Trimming removed 4 bases at V and 1 base at J, with 16 bases between. Germline V CDR1 and CDR2: MDHEN, SYDVKM. CDR3 nucleotides: TGTGCCAGCAGTTCCCCGTGGGGGGGCCCGAACACTGAAGCTTTCTTT. Translated, it gives CASSSPWGGPNTEAFF.

The chain joins TRBV7-9 to TRBJ2-7, with D perhaps matching TRBD1 or TRBD2 (5 bases each). Germline V gives CDR1 SEHNR, CDR2 FQNEAQ (reference sequence). V shed 4 bases and J shed 6 bases, with 13 bases lying between them. This CDR3 spans 13 amino acids. The CDR3 nucleotides are TGTGCCAGCAGCTATTCGGGGACCGGCGAGCAGTACTTC. Translated, it gives CASSYSGTGEQYF.

The V call is TRBV5-4, the J call TRBJ1-6, with D maybe TRBD1 (6 bases). This CDR3 contains 13 residues. Germline-derived CDR1 and CDR2 are SGHNT and YYREEE (reference sequence). The V end was cut by 4 bases, the J end by 7 bases, with 9 bases between. The CDR3 loop is CASSGGANSPLHF. CDR3 nucleotides: TGTGCCAGCAGCGGGGGGGCAAATTCACCCCTCCACTTT.

The chain employs TRBV30 and TRBJ1-4, with D tentatively TRBD1 (5 bases). The germline V gene encodes CDR1 GTSNPN and CDR2 SVGIG (reference sequence). This CDR3 has 15 residues. V shed 2 bases and J shed 7 bases, with 17 bases lying between them. CDR3 in amino acids: CAWSTGGGGVEKLFF. For the CDR3, the DNA is TGTGCCTGGAGTACCGGGGGAGGCGGAGTTGAAAAACTGTTTTTT.

This rearrangement joins TRBV7-9 to TRBJ1-2; 7 bases fit TRBD1. With 8 bases clipped from V and 0 bases from J, the junction kept 12 bases outside the gene matches. CDR1 and CDR2 from the germline V gene are SEHNR and FQNEAQ (reference sequence). There are 16 residues in the CDR3. The CDR3 loop reads CASGLGGGRSNYGYTF. Written as DNA, the CDR3 is TGTGCCAGCGGGCTCGGAGGGGGCCGTTCTAACTATGGCTACACCTTC.

This clone was found once. V usage is TRBV24-1 and J usage is TRBJ2-5; tentatively, D is TRBD1 (6 bases). V was clipped by 12 bases and J by 5 bases, with 18 bases between them. Germline values: CDR1 KGHDR, CDR2 SFDVKD. The CDR3 has 13 amino acids. The CDR3 DNA sequence: TGTGCCCCCCCCAGGGGAGATGAGGAGACCCAGTACTTC. Residues: CAPPRGDEETQYF.

The chain joins TRBV5-1 to TRBJ2-1; D gene unclear. The germline V gene has CDR1 SGHRS and CDR2 YFSETQ. V shed 5 bases and J shed 0 bases, with 9 bases lying between them. The CDR3 sequence is 14 residues long. CDR3 residues: CASRADSSYNEQFF. The CDR3, as DNA: TGCGCCAGCAGGGCCGATAGCTCCTACAATGAGCAGTTCTTC.

In this sample, this clone turned up once. CDR3 coding DNA: TGTGCCAGCAGTCCGGTGGGGGGCTACGAGCAGTACTTC. Translation gives CASSPVGGYEQYF. V usage is TRBV12-3 or TRBV12-4 and J usage is TRBJ2-7, with D possibly being TRBD2 (6 bases). The CDR3 contains 13 residues. The V end lost 5 bases, the J end lost 3 bases, and 11 bases lay between the germline ends.

The chain combines TRBV5-6 with TRBJ1-5, with a tentative D call TRBD1 (6 bases). Trimming cost V 5 bases and J 4 bases, with 13 bases left between them. Germline lookup yields CDR1 SGHDT and CDR2 YYEEEE. The CDR3 contains 14 residues. Here the CDR3 DNA reads TGTGCCAGCAGGGTCAGGGGCAGTAATCAGCCCCAGCATTTT. Its protein is CASRVRGSNQPQHF.

The chain combines TRBV2 with TRBJ2-7; 8 bases agree with TRBD1. CDR1 and CDR2 from the germline V gene are SNHLY and FYNNEI. The CDR3 runs to 14 residues. The V segment lost 6 bases and the J segment 4 bases; nucleotides outside the gene matches: 8. Here the CDR3 reads CASSPGQAKYEQYF. In nucleotides, the CDR3 is TGTGCCAGCAGCCCGGGACAGGCAAAATACGAGCAGTACTTC.

The chain carries TRBV4-2 and TRBJ1-5, with D maybe TRBD1 (6 bases). The germline gives CDR1 LGHNA, CDR2 YNFKEQ. V lost 1 base, J lost 7 bases, and 17 bases lay in between. CDR3 length equals 16 residues. In DNA, the CDR3 is TGTGCCAGCAGCCAAGGGGACGGGGGCAGCGGCCAGCCCCAGCATTTT. Translated: CASSQGDGGSGQPQHF.

J is TRBJ1-1 and V is TRBV7-9; tentative D call: TRBD1 (5 bases). CDR3 length: 15 amino acids. Germline-derived CDR1 and CDR2 are SEHNR and FQNEAQ (reference sequence). Trimming stripped 1 base from V and 3 bases from J, with 12 bases between. Here the CDR3 reads CASSLGRATDTEAFF. The CDR3 DNA sequence: TGTGCCAGCAGCTTAGGCAGGGCAACGGACACTGAAGCTTTCTTT.

This rearrangement joins TRBV5-4 to TRBJ1-2; no clear D. Trimming pared 1 base from V and 11 bases from J, leaving 15 bases between. This CDR3 has 13 residues. CDR1 is SGHNT, CDR2 YYREEE, per germline (reference sequence). As DNA, the CDR3 is TGTGCCAGCAGCTTGTTTCTTACTCCTTTATACACCTTC. It translates to CASSLFLTPLYTF.

The chain recombines TRBV28 with TRBJ1-1; maybe TRBD1 (5 bases). Germline assignment: CDR1 MDHEN and CDR2 SYDVKM. The CDR3 spans 13 residues. The V gene lost 8 bases and the J gene lost 2 bases, with 12 bases spanning the gap. CDR3 coding DNA: TGTGCCAGCGTCCGGGACCCCAACACTGAAGCTTTCTTT. Its translation: CASVRDPNTEAFF.

This rearrangement joins TRBV2 to TRBJ2-2; 12 bases are shared with TRBD2. The junction had 8 bases not matched to a gene; V was cut back by 8 bases and J by 7 bases. The germline gives CDR1 SNHLY, CDR2 FYNNEI. The CDR3 is 15 amino acids. CDR3 DNA: TGTGCCAGCGTTGGACTAGCGGGACGGGTCGGGGAGCTGTTTTTT. This translates into CASVGLAGRVGELFF.

This chain connects TRBV29-1 to TRBJ1-2; D is unresolved. Trimming stripped 3 bases from V and 4 bases from J, with 9 bases between. Germline V gene sequence: CDR1 SQVTM, CDR2 ANQGSEA. There are 12 residues in the CDR3. In nucleotides, the CDR3 is TGCAGCGTTGAGTCGCGCAGCTATGGCTACACCTTC. This translates into CSVESRSYGYTF. Looking up the rest from reference TRBV29-1 and TRBJ1-2 gives the full variable domain: SAVISQKPSRDICQRGTSLTIQCQVDSQVTMMFWYRQQPGQSLTLIATANQGSEATYESGFVIDKFPISRPNLTFSTLTVSNMSPEDSSIYLCSVESRSYGYTFGSGTRLTVV.

The genes are TRBV10-2 and TRBJ2-7; 7 positions match TRBD1. CDR3 length: 15 residues. V was pared by 6 bases and J by 0 bases, with 8 bases of the junction left unmatched. Germline V lookup: CDR1 WSHSY, CDR2 SAAADI. CDR3 sequence: CASSSGTANSYEQYF. The CDR3 bases are TGCGCCAGCAGCTCCGGGACAGCGAACTCCTACGAGCAGTACTTC.

V is TRBV6-5 and J is TRBJ2-7, with 11 bases that match TRBD2. Germline V gene data show CDR1 as MNHEY and CDR2 as SVGAGI. V was pared by 7 bases and J by 6 bases, with 11 bases of the junction left unmatched. This CDR3 has 15 amino acids. CDR3 nucleotides: TGTGCCAGCATGCTAGCGGGAGGAGGGGCCCCCGAGCAGTACTTC. Its translation: CASMLAGGGAPEQYF.

The chain uses TRBV19 and TRBJ2-1; 10 nucleotides agree with TRBD1. The germline V gene encodes CDR1 LNHDA and CDR2 SQIVND (reference sequence). V lost 0 bases and J lost 7; bases outside the gene matches: 3. CDR3 length: 15 amino acids. CDR3 in DNA: TGTGCCAGTAGTATAGATCCGGGACAGGGGAATGAGCAGTTCTTC. Its translation: CASSIDPGQGNEQFF. Full variable domain (rest looked up from reference TRBV19 and TRBJ2-1): DGGITQSPKYLFRKEGQNVTLSCEQNLNHDAMYWYRQDPGQGLRLIYYSQIVNDFQKGDIAEGYSVSREKKESFPLTVTSAQKNPTAFYLCASSIDPGQGNEQFFGPGTRLTVL.